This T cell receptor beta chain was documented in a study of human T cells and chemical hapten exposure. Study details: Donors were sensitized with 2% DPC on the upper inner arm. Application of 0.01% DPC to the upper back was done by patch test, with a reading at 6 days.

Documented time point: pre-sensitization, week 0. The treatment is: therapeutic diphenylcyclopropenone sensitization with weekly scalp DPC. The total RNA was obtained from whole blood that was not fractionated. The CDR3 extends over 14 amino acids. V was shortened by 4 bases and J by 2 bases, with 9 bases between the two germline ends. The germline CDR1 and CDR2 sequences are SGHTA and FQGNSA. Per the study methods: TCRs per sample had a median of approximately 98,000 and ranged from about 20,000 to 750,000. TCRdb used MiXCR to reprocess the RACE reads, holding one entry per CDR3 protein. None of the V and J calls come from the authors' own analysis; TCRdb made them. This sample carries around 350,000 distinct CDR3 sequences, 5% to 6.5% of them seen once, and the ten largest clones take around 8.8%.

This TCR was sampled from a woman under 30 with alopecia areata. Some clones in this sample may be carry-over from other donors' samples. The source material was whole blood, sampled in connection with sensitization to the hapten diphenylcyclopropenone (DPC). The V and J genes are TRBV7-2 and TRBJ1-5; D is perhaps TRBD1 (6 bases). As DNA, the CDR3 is TGTGCCAGCAGCTCACAGGGACGCAATCAGCCCCAGCATTTT. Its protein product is CASSSQGRNQPQHF. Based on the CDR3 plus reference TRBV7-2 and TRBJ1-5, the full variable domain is GAGVSQSPSNKVTEKGKDVELRCDPISGHTALYWYRQSLGQGLEFLIYFQGNSAPDKSGLPSDRFSAERTGGSVSTLTIQRTQQEDSAVYLCASSSQGRNQPQHFGDGTRLSIL.